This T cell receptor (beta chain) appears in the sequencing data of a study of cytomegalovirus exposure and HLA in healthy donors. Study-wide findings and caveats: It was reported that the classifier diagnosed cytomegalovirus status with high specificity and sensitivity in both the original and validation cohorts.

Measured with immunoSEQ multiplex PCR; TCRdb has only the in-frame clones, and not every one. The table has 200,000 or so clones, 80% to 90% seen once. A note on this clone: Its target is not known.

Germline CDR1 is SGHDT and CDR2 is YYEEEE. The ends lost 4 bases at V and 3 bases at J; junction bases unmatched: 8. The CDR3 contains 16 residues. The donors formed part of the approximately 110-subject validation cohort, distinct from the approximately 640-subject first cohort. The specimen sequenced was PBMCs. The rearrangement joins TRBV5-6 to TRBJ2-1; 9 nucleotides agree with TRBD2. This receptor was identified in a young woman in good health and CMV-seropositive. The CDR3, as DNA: TGTGCCAGCAGCCACCCGACTAGCGGACTCTACAATGAGCAGTTCTTC. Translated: CASSHPTSGLYNEQFF.